This T cell receptor beta chain comes out of a study of graft-versus-host responses after intestinal transplantation. As for the study in general: Every recipient underwent anti-thymocyte globulin induction, then tacrolimus and steroids for 2 to 3 years. Findings of the study overall: High graft-versus-host to host-versus-graft clonal ratios were seen in allografts of patients with graft-donor T cell macrochimerism. Declines in HvG clones occurring early post-transplant were associated with peak circulating GvH clone levels.

V shed 0 bases, J shed 7 bases, and the junction held 9 bases outside the gene matches. The CDR3 runs 17 residues. Per the germline V gene, CDR1 is WSHSY and CDR2 is SAAADI. The culture paired around 200,000 irradiated violet-dye-labeled stimulators with around 200,000 CFSE-labeled responders. Proliferating CFSE-low CD3+CD4+ and CD3+CD8+ responders were sorted after the reaction. Profiling relied on immunoSEQ multiplex PCR, and the TCRdb table lists in-frame clones only, not all of them. Here the sample spans tens of thousands of clones, about two fifths being singletons. The origin of this receptor is a human patient who was an organ donor for intestinal transplantation. The source was alloreactive CD8+ T cells from a mixed lymphocyte reaction culture, collected before transplantation. Subset reported: CFSE-low proliferating T cells sorted from roughly 6-day pre-transplant mixed lymphocyte reaction (GvH or HvG direction). The chain is built from TRBV10-2 and TRBJ2-1; TRBD2 aligns across 10 bases. The CDR3 reads CASSESTRVSGGNEQFF. The CDR3, as DNA: TGCGCCAGCAGTGAGTCGACTCGGGTTAGCGGGGGGAATGAGCAGTTCTTC.